This TCR beta chain was sequenced in a study of blood T cell repertoires in COVID-19. At the level of the study: The origin of the acute and convalescent COVID-19 samples was the United States, Italy and Spain. PBMCs, B-cell-depleted T cells, or T cells provided the cDNA or gDNA that made up the material.

As handled by the study authors: Estimation of nucleated cell counts relied on the amplification of reference gene primers. Here immunoSEQ multiplex PCR was the method, and the copy in TCRdb shows in-frame clones only, minus some. That table furnishes V, J and clone size, whereas the DNA furnished D and trimming. Among some 200,000 clones, around three quarters were seen once, and the ten largest hold less than 7%. V was clipped by 2 bases and J by 3 bases, with 5 bases between them. CDR3 length: 13 amino acids. CDR1 is SEHNR and CDR2 is FQNEAQ in the germline V gene (reference sequence). The V call is TRBV7-9, the J call TRBJ1-5; no clear D. The source is a woman aged 70 to 79 with acute or convalescent COVID-19. Sequenced material: peripheral blood. CDR3 region: CASSLQDNQPQHF. Here the CDR3 DNA reads TGTGCCAGCAGCTTACAGGACAATCAGCCCCAGCATTTT.